The T cell receptor (beta chain) described here comes from a study of T-cell memory formation after mild COVID-19. Study-wide background: The TCR clusters were mostly specific to one donor.

To note about this clonotype: Its antigen is unknown.

General study points: Day 37-peaking second-wave clones had unconfirmed SARS-CoV-2 specificity. The CD4+ clones that contracted clustered mainly within CM and EM, and the CD8+ clones concentrated in EMRA.

Amplification by 5'RACE using constant-segment primers produced TCR alpha and TCR beta cDNA libraries that carried sample barcodes and UMIs. MiXCR, applied by TCRdb to the 5' RACE reads, yields one record per CDR3 protein. The repertoire holds 50,000 or so distinct CDR3 sequences, with 25% to 35% as singletons. This receptor was obtained from a young man who had mild COVID-19 (a few samples of this study predate the infection). Cell type and time point are not known. Sequenced input: PBMCs or a T cell subset sorted from them (not recorded which).

CDR3 sequence reads: CASSLKGINTEAFF. Here the CDR3 DNA reads TGTGCCAGCAGCCTTAAGGGCATTAACACTGAAGCTTTCTTT. The genes are TRBV7-2 and TRBJ1-1; the D is unclear. Germline V gene data show CDR1 as SGHTA and CDR2 as FQGNSA. Trimming left V 5 bases short and J 2 bases short, with 12 bases between. The length of the CDR3 is 14 residues.